This T cell receptor beta chain was captured by sequencing in a study of Ad26.COV2.S vaccination and SARS-CoV-2 variants (dated by TCRdb to 2020 to 2022). In terms of the full investigation: Donors in the vaccine arm were drawn from COV1001, a multicentre, randomized, double-blind, placebo-controlled phase I-IIa trial testing Ad26.COV2.S in healthy adults. Dosing of Ad26.COV2.S was intramuscular, at either 5x10^10 or 1x10^11 viral particles, delivered as one shot or as two shots spaced 56 days apart. The specificity and breadth of SARS-CoV-2-reactive T cell receptors after Ad26.COV2.S vaccination were assessed by TCRbeta repertoire sequencing. The TCR-sequenced set comprised approximately 32 samples: some 20 Ad26.COV2.S vaccine recipients, 5 placebo recipients and 8 SARS-CoV-2 convalescent individuals. Participants in the trial were split at random into five groups of five each, receiving low-dose or high-dose Ad26.COV2.S once or twice, or else placebo on both occasions. Blinding of investigators to trial group allocation was maintained during experiments and outcome assessment.

According to the study, the label for this sample's treatment or condition signals: about 20 received Ad26.COV2.S at low or high dose, single or two shots; 5 received placebo; per-sample allocation not given. For vaccine and placebo recipients, the sequenced repertoires came from samples collected on day 63 after the first injection. In Cohort 1b, 25 to 30 adults aged 18-55 years were enrolled at a single site in Boston, USA, between 29 July and 7 August 2020. Ad26.COV2.S was a replication-incompetent adenovirus type 26 vector expressing a prefusion-stabilized SARS-CoV-2 spike protein from the original Wuhan strain. Trimming removed 5 bases from V and 7 bases from J, leaving 18 bases between the germline ends. Taken from cysteine to phenylalanine, the CDR3 has 16 residues. The CDR3 DNA has 48 bases and is translated from base 1. The germline V gene sets CDR1 to KGHSH and CDR2 to LQKENI. With regard to this clone: What antigen it recognizes has not been identified. No base quality information exists; no much larger clone differs at one position.

TCRbeta CDR3 regions were sequenced with the immunoSEQ Assay. After extraction, genomic DNA underwent amplification by bias-controlled multiplex PCR, followed by high-throughput sequencing. As for the original processing: To quantify the absolute abundance of every unique TCRbeta CDR3 region, sequences were collapsed and filtered. T cell fraction was estimated by normalizing TCRbeta template counts to usable DNA, with usable DNA measured through amplification of reference genes found in all nucleated cells. Repertoire TCRs were annotated as SARS-CoV-2-specific when V gene, CDR3 amino acid sequence and J gene were exactly matched to a known reactive TCR set. The reference SARS-CoV-2 TCR set was derived from MIRA and filtered for enrichment in COVID-19-positive ImmuneCODE repertoires, a step that removed public or cross-reactive TCRs. Drawing on the MIRA antigens, annotated TCRs were analysed further at the level of specific ORF or position within ORF. Breadth was defined as the number of annotated unique rearrangements divided by the total number of unique productive rearrangements, and depth was defined as the summed frequency of the annotated unique rearrangements. Two-sided Wilcoxon rank-sum tests were used to compare TCR breadth between groups. What TCRdb holds here is the immuneACCESS table cut down to in-frame rearrangements. Part of the clones is not present; checked against another copy, under half of the missing clones reflect an unresolved V gene, and the others are unexplained. For V, J and clone size, that table is used; D and trimming come from the DNA. Present in this sample are 300,000 to 350,000 clones, approximately 87% of which were seen just once. Around 5.5% of the sample comes from the top ten.

Results and caveats for the whole study, not just this receptor: After vaccination, spike-specific CD8+ and CD4+ T cell responses were reported to show substantial breadth. Vaccine and placebo recipients had comparable non-spike TCR breadth, which fits with the vaccine containing only spike. Higher spike-specific TCR breadth was observed in Ad26.COV2.S recipients than in placebo recipients (P = 0.0014). According to the authors, total T cell responses may have been underestimated by the TCR breadth and depth analyses. Comparing responses between vaccine doses or regimens was not something the study was powered to do.

This material consisted of peripheral blood, taken in a trial of Ad26.COV2.S vaccine versus placebo. The rearranged chain carries TRBV18 and TRBJ1-6, with the identity of the D gene unclear. The receptor was isolated from a person aged 18-60 years who received the Ad26.COV2.S COVID-19 vaccine or a placebo. The encoded CDR3 is CASSGRTVAQNSPLHF. In nucleotide form, the sequence is TGTGCCAGCTCAGGCCGGACGGTAGCCCAGAATTCACCCCTCCACTTT.